Reported below is one T cell receptor (beta chain). Its antigen remains unidentified. Naive CD8 isolation took CD45RO-negative cells positively selected for CCR7 and excluded terminally differentiated effector memory CD45RA+ cells. Some clones are missing from TCRdb's copy, which holds only in-frame ones; the method was immunoSEQ multiplex PCR. This sample yields 2 million to 2.5 million clones, of which 90% to 95% are seen a single time; around 1.7% belongs to the top ten. This record comes from a study of shared clonotypes between healthy human individuals. At the level of the study: Per-donor plates numbered three CD4 naive, three CD4 memory, two CD8 naive and one CD8 memory.

Overall study findings and caveats: Estimated richness was generally greater in naive than memory subsets. Shared across several donors were around 5% of the naive CD4 clonotypes. Clonotype sharing among donors likely depends on sequencing depth.

The germline V gene has CDR1 SGHVS and CDR2 FQNEAQ. The CDR3 has 15 amino acids. Trimming took off 1 base at V and 1 base at J, with 11 bases between the two ends. The material sequenced was naive CD8+ T cells from PBMCs. The chain joins TRBV7-8 to TRBJ2-7; the D gene is possibly TRBD1 (6 bases). This receptor was taken from a man aged 18 to 30 in good health. Some clones in this sample may be carry-over from other donors' samples. This CDR3 reads CASSLDRDNSYEQYF. In nucleotides, the CDR3 is TGTGCCAGCAGCTTAGATAGGGACAATTCCTACGAGCAGTACTTC.